The 12 T cell receptor beta chains presented below share a single source sample, sequenced in a study of cytomegalovirus exposure and HLA in healthy donors. The PCR was carried out with 60 Vbeta primers and 13 Jbeta primers. Sequenced by immunoSEQ multiplex PCR; TCRdb stores in-frame clones only, minus some. The table records more than 120,000 clones, roughly 80% of them present only once. Specimen: PBMCs. The receptors were gathered from a woman in her 30s in good health and CMV-seronegative.

V is TRBV7-2 and J is TRBJ1-4; 7 nucleotides align to TRBD1. V lost 6 bases to trimming and J lost 7 bases; unmatched junction nucleotides: 5. The length of the CDR3 is 13 residues. CDR1 SGHTA and CDR2 FQGNSA come from the germline V gene. CDR3: CASRQGMAEKLFF. The CDR3, as DNA: TGTGCCAGCAGACAGGGGATGGCTGAAAAACTGTTTTTT.

J is TRBJ1-1 and V is TRBV5-1; D remains unclear. The CDR3 runs to 14 residues. V lost 1 base, J lost 0 bases, and 7 bases lay in between. In germline, CDR1 is SGHRS, CDR2 YFSETQ. CDR3 sequence reads: CASSLYALNTEAFF. In DNA form, the CDR3 reads TGCGCCAGCAGCTTGTATGCGTTGAACACTGAAGCTTTCTTT.

This chain uses TRBV14 with TRBJ1-2; D is unclear. The CDR3 has 14 amino acids. V gave up 1 base and J gave up 3 bases, with 9 bases separating them. Germline CDR1 is SGHDN and CDR2 is FVKESK. Written as DNA, the CDR3 is TGTGCCAGCAGCCAAGTGGGAGGGTACTATGGCTACACCTTC. Translating it yields CASSQVGGYYGYTF. Full variable domain (remainder filled in from reference TRBV14 and TRBJ1-2): EAGVTQFPSHSVIEKGQTVTLRCDPISGHDNLYWYRRVMGKEIKFLLHFVKESKQDESGMPNNRFLAERTGGTYSTLKVQPAELEDSGVYFCASSQVGGYYGYTFGSGTRLTVV.

V gene TRBV2 combines with J gene TRBJ2-7; a weak D match, TRBD2 (7 bases). CDR3 length equals 14 residues. V was trimmed by 9 bases and J by 3 bases, leaving 18 bases between them. Per germline, CDR1 SNHLY and CDR2 FYNNEI. The CDR3 is CARRMGGQGYEQYF. The CDR3 nucleotides read TGTGCCAGGAGAATGGGGGGGCAAGGCTACGAGCAGTACTTC.

The rearrangement joins TRBV2 to TRBJ1-2; no definite D call. This CDR3 has 13 residues. Germline CDR1 reads SNHLY; CDR2 reads FYNNEI. Trimming stripped 8 bases from V and 4 bases from J, with 14 bases between. The CDR3 here is CASADGSLYGYTF. CDR3 DNA sequence: TGTGCCAGCGCTGACGGGTCCCTCTATGGCTACACCTTC.

The rearrangement uses TRBV7-3 and TRBJ2-2; the D gene is possibly TRBD2 (6 bases). V was cut by 5 bases and J by 3 bases, with 13 bases left in between. The CDR3 has 15 residues. Germline V gene data show CDR1 as SGHTA and CDR2 as FQGTGA. CDR3 residues: CASSPRGSDTGELFF. The DNA of the CDR3 is TGTGCCAGCAGCCCTCGGGGGTCGGACACCGGGGAGCTGTTTTTT.

The V gene is TRBV10-3, the J gene TRBJ2-5, with 11 nucleotides matching TRBD1. The V and J ends lost 7 bases and 5 bases, in that order; junction bases with no gene match: 6. Germline V gene data show CDR1 as ENHRY and CDR2 as SYGVKD. The CDR3 runs 14 residues. The DNA for the CDR3 is TGTGCCATCAAGTCGGACAGGGGGCCGGAGACCCAGTACTTC. It codes for CAIKSDRGPETQYF.

This clone came up a few times. The V and J genes are TRBV6-6 and TRBJ1-4; D uncertain. Germline CDR1 and CDR2: MNHNY and SVGAGI (reference sequence). Deletions cut 5 bases from V and 4 bases from J, with 11 bases between. The CDR3 length is 14 residues. CDR3 DNA sequence: TGTGCCAGCAGTCCGAGCGACGATAATGAAAAACTGTTTTTT. Translation gives CASSPSDDNEKLFF.

V and J are TRBV7-8 and TRBJ2-1, with D maybe TRBD2 (6 bases). Between the trimmed V and J ends, which lost 3 bases and 7 bases, there was a span of 22 bases. Germline V gene data show CDR1 as SGHVS and CDR2 as FQNEAQ. The CDR3 is made up of 17 amino acids. The DNA for the CDR3 is TGTGCCAGCAGCTTGACTTCTGCGCGGGGATCTCCTAATGAGCAGTTCTTC. Encoded protein: CASSLTSARGSPNEQFF.

The CDR3 DNA is TGCAGCGCAAAGACAGGGGGTTTCAATCAGCCCCAGCATTTT. It codes for CSAKTGGFNQPQHF. This sequence joins TRBV29-1 and TRBJ1-5; 9 nucleotides align to TRBD1. Germline lookup yields CDR1 SQVTM and CDR2 ANQGSEA. There are 14 residues in the CDR3. J gave up 3 bases and V 7 bases, and 7 bases lay outside the gene matches.

The sample holds a few counts of this clone. The V gene is TRBV19, the J gene TRBJ2-5; 11 bases are a match to TRBD2. Germline values: CDR1 LNHDA, CDR2 SQIVND (reference sequence). Germline trimming cut 5 bases from V and 2 bases from J; bases unmatched to any gene: 4. There are 15 residues in the CDR3. CDR3 DNA: TGTGCCAGTAGTTCAAGACTAGCGGGGCAAGAGACCCAGTACTTC. This gives the protein CASSSRLAGQETQYF. Complete variable domain (other parts from reference TRBV19 and TRBJ2-5): DGGITQSPKYLFRKEGQNVTLSCEQNLNHDAMYWYRQDPGQGLRLIYYSQIVNDFQKGDIAEGYSVSREKKESFPLTVTSAQKNPTAFYLCASSSRLAGQETQYFGPGTRLLVL.

The V gene is TRBV11-2, the J gene TRBJ2-7; no clear D gene. This CDR3 contains 14 residues. The ends were cut back, 6 bases at V and 5 bases at J, with 17 bases in the middle. Germline V gene data show CDR1 as SGHAT and CDR2 as FQNNGV. CDR3 residues: CASRRISRAHEQYF. Written as DNA, the CDR3 is TGTGCCAGCAGACGAATCTCGAGAGCGCACGAGCAGTACTTC.